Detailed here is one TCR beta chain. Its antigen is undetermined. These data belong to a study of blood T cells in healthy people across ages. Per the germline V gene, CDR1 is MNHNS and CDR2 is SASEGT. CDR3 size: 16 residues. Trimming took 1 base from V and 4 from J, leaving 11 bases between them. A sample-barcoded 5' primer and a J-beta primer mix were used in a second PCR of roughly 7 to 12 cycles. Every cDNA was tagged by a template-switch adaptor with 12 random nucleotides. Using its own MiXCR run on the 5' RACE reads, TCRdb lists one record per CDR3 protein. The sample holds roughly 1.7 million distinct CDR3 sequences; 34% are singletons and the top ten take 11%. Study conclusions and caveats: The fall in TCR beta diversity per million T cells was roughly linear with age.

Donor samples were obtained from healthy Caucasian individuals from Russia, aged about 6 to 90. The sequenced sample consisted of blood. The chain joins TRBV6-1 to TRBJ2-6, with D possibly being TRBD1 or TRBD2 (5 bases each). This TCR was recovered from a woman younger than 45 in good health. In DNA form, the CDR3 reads TGTGCCAGCAGTGAAGGGGTCTGGGACGGGGCCAACGTCCTGACTTTC. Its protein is CASSEGVWDGANVLTF.